These 5 T cell receptor beta chains originate from one sample sequenced in a study of CD8 T cells in ankylosing spondylitis. Study findings and constraints: Seemingly characteristic of ankylosing spondylitis blood was a TCR beta motif consisting of about 8 highly homologous variants.

MiXCR, applied by TCRdb to the 5' RACE reads, yields one record per CDR3 protein. This sample has fewer than 500,000 distinct CDR3 sequences, with roughly 26% found just once. Their antigens remain unidentified. The sample taken for sequencing was blood, either unsorted or a sorted T cell fraction (not recorded which). These receptors were obtained from a male donor with ankylosing spondylitis.

This clonotype was seen only a few times. The gene calls are TRBV3-1 and TRBJ2-1, with D possibly matching TRBD1 (5 bases). The V and J ends lost 1 base and 6 bases respectively, with 22 bases between them. Germline CDR1 LGHDT, CDR2 YNNKEL (reference sequence). The CDR3 runs 18 residues. The CDR3 nucleotides are TGTGCCAGCAGCCAAGTTCGAGGTAGCCTCCGAAGGGGCAATGAGCAGTTCTTC. This encodes CASSQVRGSLRRGNEQFF.

V and J are TRBV7-2 and TRBJ1-4; TRBD1 agrees at 7 bases. CDR1 SGHTA and CDR2 FQGNSA come from the germline V gene. The CDR3 spans 15 residues. V lost 5 bases, J lost 3 bases, and 6 bases stayed unmatched. The CDR3: CASSPPGQSNEKLFF. CDR3 DNA: TGTGCCAGCAGCCCACCGGGACAGTCTAATGAAAAACTGTTTTTT.

This clonotype was seen only a few times. The rearrangement links TRBV9 to TRBJ2-5; weak D call: TRBD1 (6 bases). CDR1 SGDLS and CDR2 YYNGEE come from the germline V gene. Trimming cost V 2 bases and J 5 bases, with 16 bases left between them. The CDR3 is 15 amino acids. The CDR3 reads CASSVGALEAETQYF. In nucleotides, the CDR3 is TGTGCCAGCAGCGTGGGGGCCCTCGAGGCGGAGACCCAGTACTTC.

J is TRBJ1-6 and V is TRBV6-1; D remains unclear. This CDR3 is 13 amino acids long. Germline CDR1 reads MNHNS; CDR2 reads SASEGT. Trimming left V 3 bases short and J 10 bases short, with 10 bases between. The CDR3 bases are TGTGCCAGCAGTGATATCAATGGGTCACCCCTCCACTTT. Translated: CASSDINGSPLHF.

The V and J genes are TRBV6-1 and TRBJ2-5; D is possibly TRBD2 (5 bases). The V end lost 4 bases, the J end lost 5 bases, and 14 bases lay between the germline ends. Germline CDR1 and CDR2: MNHNS and SASEGT. The CDR3 has 14 residues. The CDR3 nucleotides are TGTGCCAGCAGTGTCAGCCCCCGAGGGGAGACCCAGTACTTC. This sequence encodes CASSVSPRGETQYF.